A single sample gave rise to the 2 T cell receptor beta chains below, sequenced in a study of T cells after yellow fever vaccination. TCRdb reprocessed the 5' RACE reads via MiXCR and lists one record per CDR3 protein. The sample yields around 250,000 distinct CDR3 sequences, about 5.2% seen once. Sequences were derived from CD4+ T cells sorted from PBMCs, sampled on the day of the yellow fever booster vaccination. The receptor set was obtained from a man between 18 and 35 years old who received the YFV17D yellow fever vaccine.

This clonotype showed up many times. The chain joins TRBV29-1 to TRBJ1-5; D not resolved. V was cut by 6 bases and J by 0 bases, with 12 bases left in between. The CDR3 covers 14 residues. The germline gives CDR1 SQVTM, CDR2 ANQGSEA. CDR3 bases: TGCAGCGTGACCCTCCAGGATAGCAATCAGCCCCAGCATTTT. Translating it yields CSVTLQDSNQPQHF.

This clonotype appeared many times. The chain uses TRBV5-1 and TRBJ1-5; no clear D gene. Germline CDR1 SGHRS, CDR2 YFSETQ. This CDR3 contains 13 residues. Trimming cost V 1 base and J 5 bases, with 7 bases left between them. In DNA form, the CDR3 reads TGCGCCAGCAGCTTGTTGGGAGATCAGCCCCAGCATTTT. This translates into CASSLLGDQPQHF.